The 18 T cell receptor beta chains below were found in one sample sequenced in a study of shared clonotypes between healthy human individuals (dated by TCRdb to about 2020). Library preparation employed the immunoSEQ multiplex PCR assay. TCRdb retrieved this table from immuneACCESS and kept in-frame rearrangements only. Not all clones are present; in checked studies, unresolved V genes account for under half, and no reason is known for the remainder. The sample has 500,000 to 700,000 clones on record, around 95% of them singletons. The top ten constitute approximately 0.11% of the sample. CD8 naive samples consisted of CD45RO-negative cells that were positively selected for CCR7, yielding a CD45RA+CCR7+ population without TemRA cells. The sequencing sample was made of naive CD8+ T cells sorted from blood. The cell subset or site tag for this specimen amounts to: CD45RA+CCR7+. The receptors originated from a woman in her thirties in good health.

The gene calls are TRBV27 and TRBJ1-1; no definite D call. The CDR3 has 14 amino acids. V lost 1 base and J lost 1, with 7 bases in between. Germline V lookup: CDR1 MNHEY, CDR2 SMNVEV (reference sequence). The CDR3 spells CASSLFPQNTEAFF. The CDR3 bases are TGTGCCAGCAGTTTATTCCCACAGAACACTGAAGCTTTCTTT.

The chain uses TRBV29-1 and TRBJ2-1; 10 positions agree with TRBD2. CDR3 length equals 16 residues. Trimming cost V 2 bases and J 0 bases; bases outside gene matches: 4. The germline V gene has CDR1 SQVTM and CDR2 ANQGSEA. CDR3 DNA sequence: TGCAGCGTTGAACGGACTAGCGGTTACTCCTACAATGAGCAGTTCTTC. Residues: CSVERTSGYSYNEQFF.

The chain uses TRBV7-9 and TRBJ2-1; possibly TRBD2 for D (5 bases). V was pared by 4 bases and J by 6 bases, with 16 bases between. CDR3 length equals 15 residues. Germline V gene data show CDR1 as SEHNR and CDR2 as FQNEAQ (reference sequence). The CDR3 DNA reads as TGTGCCAGCAGCTCGCCGGGAAACTTGGCCAATGAGCAGTTCTTC. Translating it yields CASSSPGNLANEQFF. The full variable domain, completed using reference TRBV7-9 and TRBJ2-1, is DTGVSQNPRHKITKRGQNVTFRCDPISEHNRLYWYRQTLGQGPEFLTYFQNEAQLEKSRLLSDRFSAERPKGSFSTLEIQRTEQGDSAMYLCASSSPGNLANEQFFGPGTRLTVL.

The chain uses TRBV28 and TRBJ2-1; D unclear. Germline V gene sequence: CDR1 MDHEN, CDR2 SYDVKM. The CDR3 consists of 16 residues. V lost 5 bases, J lost 0 bases, and 14 bases lay in between. The CDR3 bases are TGTGCCAGCAGTGGCCTCAGGACCCCCTCCTACAATGAGCAGTTCTTC. Amino acid sequence: CASSGLRTPSYNEQFF.

The V gene is TRBV6-6, the J gene TRBJ2-3; D perhaps matches TRBD2 (5 bases). The V gene's germline CDR1 is MNHNY and CDR2 SVGAGI (reference sequence). The CDR3 sequence is 16 residues long. Trimming shortened V by 10 bases and J by 2 bases, and 22 bases separated the two germline ends. CDR3 protein: CATTPFVAGLTDTQYF. CDR3 DNA: TGTGCCACCACCCCATTTGTGGCGGGCCTCACAGATACGCAGTATTTT.

This clone was seen a single time. The CDR3 DNA is TGTGCCAGCAGTGCTTGGACAGGGTCTGAAGCTTTCTTT. It codes for CASSAWTGSEAFF. This chain links TRBV6-4 with TRBJ1-1; 8 positions agree with TRBD1. The ends lost 4 bases at V and 6 bases at J; junction bases unmatched: 4. Per the germline V gene, CDR1 is MRHNA and CDR2 is SNTAGT. The CDR3 is made up of 13 amino acids.

The chain joins TRBV6-5 to TRBJ2-7; 10 bases are shared with TRBD2. Germline V lookup: CDR1 MNHEY, CDR2 SVGAGI. Trimming at V came to 2 bases and at J to 7 bases, leaving 5 bases not matched to a gene. The CDR3 has 14 amino acids. The CDR3 DNA is TGTGCCAGCAGTTACATTAGCGGGAGGTGGGAGCAGTACTTC. It codes for CASSYISGRWEQYF.

The chain joins TRBV2 to TRBJ1-1; 7 bases line up with TRBD1. Looked up from germline, CDR1 is SNHLY and CDR2 is FYNNEI. The CDR3 loop spans 15 amino acids. Unmatched junction bases numbered 7, after V lost 5 bases and J lost 1 base. The CDR3 DNA reads TGTGCCAGCAGTCCCATAGGACAGGCGAACACTGAAGCTTTCTTT. This gives the protein CASSPIGQANTEAFF.

V is TRBV2 and J is TRBJ2-1; TRBD2 matches 9 bases. In germline, CDR1 is SNHLY, CDR2 FYNNEI. The CDR3 loop spans 13 amino acids. The junction had 5 bases not matched to a gene; V was cut back by 8 bases and J by 6 bases. The CDR3 DNA follows: TGTGCCAGCGGGGGACTAGCTGGCAATGAGCAGTTCTTC. Its translation: CASGGLAGNEQFF.

The J gene is TRBJ2-5, the V gene TRBV7-9; no reliable D call. V was cut by 5 bases and J by 2 bases, with 9 bases left in between. The CDR3 has 13 residues. Germline CDR1 is SEHNR and CDR2 is FQNEAQ (reference sequence). CDR3 nucleotide sequence: TGTGCCAGCAGCCTATGGGGACAAGAGACCCAGTACTTC. Translation gives CASSLWGQETQYF.

The chain carries TRBV21-1 and TRBJ2-7; the tabulated D call, TRBD1, remains unverified against the DNA. TRBV21-1 is flagged as a pseudogene. The CDR3 contains 14 residues. The CDR3 is CASSKAGRTYEQYF. DNA of the CDR3: TGTGCCAGCAGCAAAGCCGGCAGGACCTACGAGCAGTACTTC.

This clone showed up just once. The rearrangement joins TRBV4-1 to TRBJ2-5; perhaps TRBD2 as D (6 bases). V dropped 1 base and J dropped 5 bases, with 14 bases sitting between them. Per the germline V gene, CDR1 is MGHRA and CDR2 is YSYEKL. This CDR3 spans 15 amino acids. The CDR3 here is CASSQVLGSGETQYF. The CDR3 DNA is TGCGCCAGCAGCCAAGTCTTAGGGAGCGGGGAGACCCAGTACTTC.

The chain couples TRBV11-1 to TRBJ2-7; 9 bases are a match to TRBD2. Germline CDR1 SGHAT, CDR2 FQDESV (reference sequence). The CDR3 consists of 15 residues. V lost 5 bases, J lost 1 base, and 6 bases stayed unmatched. The CDR3 loop is CASSGPSGVSYEQYF. Here the CDR3 DNA reads TGTGCCAGCAGCGGTCCTAGCGGGGTATCCTACGAGCAGTACTTC.

The chain uses TRBV6-1 and TRBJ2-7; the match to TRBD2 covers 11 bases. Per the germline V gene, CDR1 is MNHNS and CDR2 is SASEGT. The J segment lost 1 base and the V segment lost 4 bases, leaving 0 bases of the junction unmatched. The CDR3 extends over 14 amino acids. CDR3 amino acids: CASSGTSGSYEQYF. Written as DNA, the CDR3 is TGTGCCAGCAGTGGGACTAGCGGGTCCTACGAGCAGTACTTC.

The chain joins TRBV29-1 to TRBJ2-5; 9 nucleotides line up with TRBD1. The end of the DNA fits TRBJ2-7 better, so the J call may be wrong. CDR1 SQVTM and CDR2 ANQGSEA come from the germline V gene. This CDR3 is 14 amino acids long. The CDR3 is CSVKGTGSIYEQYF. In DNA form, the CDR3 reads TGCAGCGTTAAAGGGACAGGGAGCATCTACGAGCAGTACTTC.

J is TRBJ2-3 and V is TRBV7-9; unclear D gene. The CDR3 runs 12 residues. Germline V gene sequence: CDR1 SEHNR, CDR2 FQNEAQ (reference sequence). Trimming pared 5 bases from V and 6 bases from J, leaving 9 bases between. In DNA, the CDR3 is TGTGCCAGCAGCCCCCGTGGGGATACGCAGTATTTT. As protein: CASSPRGDTQYF.

V and J are TRBV27 and TRBJ1-1, with 8 bases identical to TRBD1. Germline V gene sequence: CDR1 MNHEY, CDR2 SMNVEV (reference sequence). V shed 5 bases, J shed 4 bases, and the junction held 6 bases outside the gene matches. This CDR3 contains 14 residues. The CDR3 loop reads CASSNQGAATEAFF. DNA for the CDR3: TGTGCCAGCAGTAACCAGGGGGCGGCCACTGAAGCTTTCTTT.

The rearrangement links TRBV28 to TRBJ2-7; maybe TRBD1 (6 bases). The CDR3 is 18 amino acids. The V gene's germline CDR1 is MDHEN and CDR2 SYDVKM. Trimming stripped 4 bases from V and 5 bases from J, with 27 bases between. The CDR3 coding sequence is TGTGCCAGCAGTTCCAGACGGCCCGGACAGAAACGCTTCCACGAGCAGTACTTC. It yields the protein CASSSRRPGQKRFHEQYF. Looking up the rest from reference TRBV28 and TRBJ2-7 gives the full variable domain: DVKVTQSSRYLVKRTGEKVFLECVQDMDHENMFWYRQDPGLGLRLIYFSYDVKMKEKGDIPEGYSVSREKKERFSLILESASTNQTSMYLCASSSRRPGQKRFHEQYFGPGTRLTVT.